The 13 T cell receptor beta chains given below trace back to one sample, sequenced in a study of blood T cell repertoires in COVID-19. The table came from immunoSEQ multiplex PCR; TCRdb's copy has only in-frame clones and leaves some out. The data show about 130,000 clones, approximately 84% seen once. The sample consisted of peripheral blood. The receptors stem from a woman between 50 and 59 years old who had recovered from COVID-19.

The rearrangement joins TRBV5-1 to TRBJ1-4; D is unclear. The CDR3 runs 16 residues. The germline V gene encodes CDR1 SGHRS and CDR2 YFSETQ. Trimming removed 4 bases from V and 0 bases from J, with 13 bases in between. CDR3 in DNA: TGCGCCAGCAGCCCGGACGGGCGGGCAACTAATGAAAAACTGTTTTTT. This codes for CASSPDGRATNEKLFF.

The V gene is TRBV19, the J gene TRBJ2-1; 8 nucleotides match TRBD2. The trim removed 9 bases at V and 10 bases at J, leaving 5 bases unmatched. Germline V gene data show CDR1 as LNHDA and CDR2 as SQIVND (reference sequence). CDR3 length equals 11 residues. CDR3: CASGTRLEQFF. The CDR3 DNA follows: TGTGCCAGCGGGACTAGATTGGAGCAGTTCTTC.

The table lists this clone with a few counts. J is TRBJ1-1 and V is TRBV6-5; D gene uncertain. This CDR3 is built from 13 residues. CDR1 is MNHEY, CDR2 SVGAGI, per germline. V was cut by 6 bases and J by 1 base, with 9 bases left in between. This CDR3 reads CASRASGNTEAFF. CDR3 bases: TGTGCCAGCAGAGCTAGTGGGAACACTGAAGCTTTCTTT.

The CDR3 here is CASSHVDLGLAYNEQFF. The CDR3 DNA reads TGCGCCAGCAGCCATGTCGATTTGGGACTAGCATACAATGAGCAGTTCTTC. The genes are TRBV4-1 and TRBJ2-1; 9 bases fit TRBD2. The CDR3 sequence is 17 residues long. Germline CDR1 MGHRA, CDR2 YSYEKL. With V trimmed by 3 bases and J by 4 bases, 10 bases remained unmatched.

This clone was picked up many times. The chain uses TRBV4-1 and TRBJ2-5; D uncertain. The CDR3 spans 12 residues. The V end lost 0 bases, the J end lost 7 bases, and 6 bases lay between the germline ends. CDR1 is MGHRA, CDR2 YSYEKL, per germline. The CDR3 reads CASSQEERTQYF. The CDR3 DNA reads as TGCGCCAGCAGCCAAGAGGAGAGGACCCAGTACTTC.

The chain carries TRBV5-1 and TRBJ1-1; 8 nucleotides align to TRBD1. From germline, CDR1 is SGHRS and CDR2 YFSETQ. CDR3 length equals 14 residues. The V gene end was trimmed by 4 bases and the J gene end by 6 bases; junction bases not matched to a gene: 8. The CDR3 coding sequence is TGCGCCAGCAGCGGGGGACAGGCGTTGGCTGAAGCTTTCTTT. This sequence encodes CASSGGQALAEAFF.

The V and J genes are TRBV19 and TRBJ2-7; 12 bases align to TRBD2. The CDR3 length is 19 residues. The germline CDR1 and CDR2 sequences are LNHDA and SQIVND (reference sequence). Trimming took 3 bases from V and 0 from J; bases not matched to a gene: 12. CDR3 residues: CASSIGPPTSGGNSYEQYF. The CDR3 DNA reads TGTGCCAGTAGTATTGGCCCCCCAACTAGCGGGGGGAACTCCTACGAGCAGTACTTC.

This chain uses TRBV3-1 (or the pseudogene TRBV3-2) with TRBJ1-2; no clear D. CDR3 length: 18 amino acids. Germline lookup yields CDR1 LGHDT and CDR2 YNNKEL (reference sequence). V gave up 0 bases and J gave up 4 bases, with 21 bases separating them. CDR3 DNA: TGTGCCAGCAGCCAAGATTTGGTGATGGTACAGTCCATCTATGGCTACACCTTC. Protein product: CASSQDLVMVQSIYGYTF.

This sequence joins TRBV5-1 and TRBJ2-7; 8 positions match TRBD2. Germline values: CDR1 SGHRS, CDR2 YFSETQ. V shed 7 bases, J shed 5 bases, and the junction held 8 bases outside the gene matches. The CDR3 length is 13 residues. The CDR3 region has the DNA TGCGCCAGCGGGCGGGGGGAACCCCACGAGCAGTACTTC. The encoded protein is CASGRGEPHEQYF.

This chain uses TRBV5-1 with TRBJ2-2, with 9 positions matching TRBD2. The CDR3 contains 15 residues. After removal of 2 bases from V and 6 bases from J, the junction contained 5 bases not matched to a gene. Looked up from germline, CDR1 is SGHRS and CDR2 is YFSETQ. The CDR3 DNA reads as TGCGCCAGCAGCTTATCTAGCGGGGTGGCCGGGGAGCTGTTTTTT. It specifies CASSLSSGVAGELFF.

This clone occurred once. The chain carries TRBV4-2 and TRBJ2-5; the D gene is possibly TRBD1 (5 bases). Germline CDR1 LGHNA, CDR2 YNFKEQ. Trimming took off 1 base at V and 5 bases at J, with 14 bases between the two ends. The CDR3 consists of 15 residues. This CDR3 reads CASSQATRVYETQYF. CDR3 nucleotide sequence: TGTGCCAGCAGCCAAGCAACCAGGGTATACGAGACCCAGTACTTC.

The chain is built from TRBV5-8 and TRBJ2-3, with TRBD2 identical over 10 bases. Trimming at V came to 0 bases and at J to 4 bases, leaving 8 bases not matched to a gene. The V gene's germline CDR1 is SGHTS and CDR2 YDEGEE. This CDR3 comprises 17 residues. Written as DNA, the CDR3 is TGTGCCAGCAGCTTGGTATCACTAGCGGGGACTTCAGATACGCAGTATTTT. This sequence encodes CASSLVSLAGTSDTQYF.

J is TRBJ1-2 and V is TRBV2; the match to TRBD1 covers 9 bases. Trimming at V came to 4 bases and at J to 7 bases, leaving 4 bases not matched to a gene. This CDR3 comprises 13 residues. The germline gives CDR1 SNHLY, CDR2 FYNNEI. CDR3 coding DNA: TGTGCCAGCAGTGTGGACAGGGGCTCTGGCTACACCTTC. The encoded protein is CASSVDRGSGYTF.